These 10 T cell receptor beta chains were sequenced from one sample in a study of radiotherapy plus CTLA-4 blockade in lung cancer. Sequencing was performed with immunoSEQ multiplex PCR; in TCRdb, only in-frame clones are kept and a portion is missing. The sample lists around 40,000 clones; roughly 75% were seen once. Sequencing used peripheral blood, obtained from a patient treated with radiotherapy plus ipilimumab. Receptors were obtained from a human donor with non-small cell lung cancer who had stable disease on radiotherapy plus ipilimumab.

This clone is a singleton in its sample. The V gene is TRBV29-1, the J gene TRBJ1-2, with D unresolved. The CDR3 length is 10 residues. Trimming took 7 bases from V and 8 from J, leaving 11 bases between them. Per germline, CDR1 SQVTM and CDR2 ANQGSEA. The DNA of the CDR3 is TGCAGCGCCGACTCCCCCGGCTACACCTTC. Translating it yields CSADSPGYTF.

This clone was detected a few times. This chain uses TRBV7-9 with TRBJ2-7; 8 bases map to TRBD1. The CDR3 sequence is 14 residues long. Per the germline V gene, CDR1 is SEHNR and CDR2 is FQNEAQ (reference sequence). The trim removed 6 bases at V and 0 bases at J, leaving 4 bases unmatched. The CDR3 sequence: CASRSTGDSYEQYF. The CDR3 coding sequence is TGTGCCAGCAGGTCGACAGGGGACTCCTACGAGCAGTACTTC.

The chain is built from TRBV10-3 and TRBJ1-1; 10 nucleotides match TRBD1. Germline loops: CDR1 ENHRY, CDR2 SYGVKD. J was trimmed by 5 bases and V by 2 bases; bases with no gene match: 8. The CDR3 spans 16 residues. Here the CDR3 DNA reads TGTGCCATCAGTGAGGGCCGACAGGGGGCCAGGACTGAAGCTTTCTTT. Translated: CAISEGRQGARTEAFF.

This clone showed up many times. The V and J genes are TRBV5-6 and TRBJ2-7; a weak D match, TRBD1 (6 bases). Germline values: CDR1 SGHDT, CDR2 YYEEEE. Trimming shortened V by 5 bases and J by 6 bases, and 12 bases separated the two germline ends. CDR3 length: 12 residues. This CDR3 reads CASRRGGGEQYF. The CDR3 nucleotides read TGTGCCAGCAGACGAGGGGGTGGCGAGCAGTACTTC.

This clone was observed a few times. The J gene is TRBJ2-1, the V gene TRBV4-3, with 7 nucleotides matching TRBD1. Germline V gives CDR1 LGHNA, CDR2 YSLEER. Trimming cost V 3 bases and J 5 bases; bases outside gene matches: 10. The CDR3 sequence is 16 residues long. The CDR3 sequence is CASSQETGTANNEQFF. The CDR3, as DNA: TGCGCCAGCAGCCAGGAGACCGGGACAGCCAACAATGAGCAGTTCTTC.

J is TRBJ2-2 and V is TRBV5-6; 10 positions agree with TRBD2. The CDR3 loop spans 14 amino acids. Germline CDR1 SGHDT, CDR2 YYEEEE. The V and J ends lost 4 bases and 7 bases, in that order; junction bases with no gene match: 4. Here the CDR3 DNA reads TGTGCCAGCAGCCTTAGCGGGGGGCTCGGGGAGCTGTTTTTT. Translated, it gives CASSLSGGLGELFF. The full variable domain, in which reference TRBV5-6 and TRBJ2-2 provide the parts outside the CDR3, is DAGVTQSPTHLIKTRGQQVTLRCSPKSGHDTVSWYQQALGQGPQFIFQYYEEEERQRGNFPDRFSGHQFPNYSSELNVNALLLGDSALYLCASSLSGGLGELFFGEGSRLTVL.

This chain links TRBV10-3 with TRBJ2-1, with 8 positions matching TRBD2. CDR3 length equals 14 residues. The germline V gene has CDR1 ENHRY and CDR2 SYGVKD. J gave up 7 bases and V 7 bases, and 9 bases lay outside the gene matches. The CDR3 spells CAIMRGDYPNEQFF. CDR3 bases: TGTGCCATCATGCGGGGGGACTACCCAAATGAGCAGTTCTTC.

This chain connects TRBV30 to TRBJ1-6, with 7 bases identical to TRBD1. There are 16 residues in the CDR3. CDR1 is GTSNPN and CDR2 is SVGIG in the germline V gene (reference sequence). Trimming took 7 bases from V and 7 from J; bases not matched to a gene: 16. In nucleotides, the CDR3 is TGTGCCTCCCGCCTCAAACGGGCAGGGGGGAATTCACCCCTCCACTTT. Its translation: CASRLKRAGGNSPLHF.

V is TRBV30 and J is TRBJ1-2; possible D gene TRBD1, 6 bases. Trimming left V 2 bases short and J 5 bases short, with 12 bases between. The CDR3 has 13 amino acids. Germline V gives CDR1 GTSNPN, CDR2 SVGIG (reference sequence). Written as DNA, the CDR3 is TGTGCCTGGAGTTCAGGGGCTTTGTATGGCTACACCTTC. Translation gives CAWSSGALYGYTF. Using reference TRBV30 and TRBJ1-2 for the parts outside the CDR3, the full variable domain is SQTIHQWPATLVQPVGSPLSLECTVEGTSNPNLYWYRQAAGRGLQLLFYSVGIGQISSEVPQNLSASRPQDRQFILSSKKLLLSDSGFYLCAWSSGALYGYTFGSGTRLTVV.

V usage is TRBV2 and J usage is TRBJ2-1, with 14 bases that match TRBD2. The CDR3 is made up of 15 amino acids. V lost 6 bases to trimming and J lost 8 bases; unmatched junction nucleotides: 6. Germline CDR1 reads SNHLY; CDR2 reads FYNNEI. CDR3 region: CASRGLAGGGDEQFF. CDR3 DNA: TGTGCCAGCAGAGGACTAGCGGGGGGAGGGGATGAGCAGTTCTTC.